This T cell receptor (beta chain) stems from a study of OX40 agonist ivuxolimab in advanced cancers. About the research overall: Mean age around 64 years, range about 20 to 85; roughly 82% male.

Profiling relied on immunoSEQ multiplex PCR, and the TCRdb table lists in-frame clones only, not all of them. Of fewer than 75,000 clones listed, around 85% are singletons. The CDR3 extends over 15 amino acids. The germline V gene encodes CDR1 LNHNV and CDR2 YYDKDF (reference sequence). V shed 0 bases and J shed 0 bases, with 8 bases lying between them. This material consisted of CD4+ or CD8+ T cells sorted from blood, taken in a trial of the OX40 agonist ivuxolimab. This TCR derives from an adult with an advanced solid tumor such as melanoma, head and neck, liver or kidney cancer. The chain has TRBV15 and TRBJ1-1; D remains unclear. Here the CDR3 reads CATSRDWRVNTEAFF. CDR3 bases: TGTGCCACCAGCAGAGATTGGCGGGTGAACACTGAAGCTTTCTTT.